The clone carrying this T cell receptor (beta chain) was recorded at least ten times. These data belong to a study of early T cells in non-severe SARS-CoV-2 infection. In germline, CDR1 is KGHSH, CDR2 LQKENI. Trimming removed 6 bases from V and 7 bases from J; junction bases left unmatched: 12. The CDR3 has 17 amino acids. MiXCR, run by TCRdb on the 5' RACE reads, gives a single entry per CDR3 protein. The table shows tens of thousands of distinct CDR3 sequences, with around 13% occurring only once. The chain combines TRBV18 with TRBJ1-6; 10 bases fit TRBD1. Sequences were obtained from whole blood. This TCR came from an adult who was a healthcare worker with PCR-confirmed SARS-CoV-2 infection or an uninfected control (not recorded which). In DNA form, the CDR3 reads TGTGCCAGCTCGAAGAGCCGGACAGGGGGGATCAATTCACCCCTCCACTTT. As protein: CASSKSRTGGINSPLHF.